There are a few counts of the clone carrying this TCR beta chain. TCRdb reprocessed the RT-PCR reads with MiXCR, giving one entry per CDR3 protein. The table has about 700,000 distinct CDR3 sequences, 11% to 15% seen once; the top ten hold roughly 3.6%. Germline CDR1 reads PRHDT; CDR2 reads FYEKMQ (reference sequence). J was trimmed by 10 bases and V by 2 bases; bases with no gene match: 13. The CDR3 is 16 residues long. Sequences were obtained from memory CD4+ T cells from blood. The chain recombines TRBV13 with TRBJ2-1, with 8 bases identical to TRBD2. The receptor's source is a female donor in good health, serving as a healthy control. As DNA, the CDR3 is TGTGCCAGCAGCTTACGTTCTAGCGGGCCCCTTTACGAGCAGTTCTTC. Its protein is CASSLRSSGPLYEQFF.